What follows describes a single T cell receptor (beta chain). The antigen remains undetermined. The data stem from a study of T cell responses to AZD1222 COVID-19 vaccine. Study background: Doses given second, at about 4 or about 12 weeks, were pooled.

Some clones are missing from TCRdb's copy, which holds only in-frame ones; the method was immunoSEQ multiplex PCR. The sample includes 100,000 to 150,000 clones, less than 95% of them seen just once. The CDR3 has 14 residues. In germline, CDR1 is MNHEY, CDR2 SVGAGI. With 5 bases clipped from V and 2 bases from J, the junction kept 4 bases outside the gene matches. General study results and limits: Clonal diversity may have been underestimated, and the donors were mostly white British, with more females than males. Baseline serology detected seropositivity in only six AZD1222 recipients.

This chain joins TRBV6-5 and TRBJ2-3, with 7 bases matching TRBD2. The sequencing used peripheral blood, collected on day 0 of AZD1222 vaccination. The source is an adult in good health. The CDR3 DNA is TGTGCCAGCAGTCGACTAGCTGCCACAGATACGCAGTATTTT. Amino acid sequence: CASSRLAATDTQYF.